These 13 T cell receptor beta chains share one sample of origin, sequenced in a study of T cells in Graves' hyperthyroidism and ophthalmopathy. TCR beta CDR3 sequences were amplified from RNA transcripts. The HTBI primer set drove a first-round RT-PCR of the TCR CDR3. TCRdb itself ran the multiplex PCR reads through MiXCR, one entry per CDR3 protein. The sample has approximately 700,000 distinct CDR3 sequences; over 15% are singletons. Sequencing was carried out using blood. Receptor source: a man younger than 35 with Graves' hyperthyroidism.

This clonotype was seen many times. The rearrangement joins TRBV11-2 to TRBJ2-5; the D gene is possibly TRBD2 (6 bases). CDR3 length: 15 residues. Per the germline V gene, CDR1 is SGHAT and CDR2 is FQNNGV. V lost 1 base and J 5 bases, leaving 14 bases between the germline ends. The CDR3 reads CASSLAPTAGETQYF. Here the CDR3 DNA reads TGTGCCAGCAGCTTAGCTCCGACCGCGGGGGAGACCCAGTACTTC.

This clonotype turned up a few times. This chain links TRBV4-3 with TRBJ2-3, with 9 nucleotides matching TRBD1. The CDR3 is 17 residues long. The germline V gene has CDR1 LGHNA and CDR2 YSLEER. Losses at the gene ends were 2 bases for V and 2 bases for J; bases not matched to a gene: 8. CDR3 sequence: CASSQSTGGGPTDTQYF. The CDR3 DNA reads TGCGCCAGCAGCCAATCGACAGGGGGAGGGCCCACAGATACGCAGTATTTT.

The chain uses TRBV12-3 or TRBV12-4 and TRBJ2-4; D is ambiguous. V lost 2 bases and J lost 6, with 11 bases in between. This CDR3 is 14 amino acids long. The DNA for the CDR3 is TGTGCCAGCAGTTTAACTACAGAAGCAAACATTCAGTACTTC. Translated: CASSLTTEANIQYF.

This chain connects TRBV7-9 to TRBJ1-4, with 8 bases fitting TRBD1. Per germline, CDR1 SEHNR and CDR2 FQNEAQ (reference sequence). The CDR3 contains 16 residues. The J segment lost 0 bases and the V segment lost 5 bases, leaving 5 bases of the junction unmatched. This CDR3 is CASSQDRDTTNEKLFF. CDR3 sequence (DNA): TGTGCCAGCAGCCAGGACAGGGACACAACTAATGAAAAACTGTTTTTT.

The rearrangement uses TRBV28 and TRBJ2-1; 11 nucleotides agree with TRBD1. This CDR3 has 16 amino acids. Germline-derived CDR1 and CDR2 are MDHEN and SYDVKM. V lost 6 bases and J lost 3; bases outside the gene matches: 7. CDR3 DNA sequence: TGTGCCAGCAGCTGGACAGGGGGCGGTTACTACAATGAGCAGTTCTTC. It is translated as CASSWTGGGYYNEQFF.

This clonotype was detected many times. CDR3 loop: CASSQERSTDTQYF. CDR3 coding DNA: TGTGCCAGCAGCCAAGAGAGGAGCACAGATACGCAGTATTTT. This chain uses TRBV3-1 with TRBJ2-3; no firm D call. Germline V gene data show CDR1 as LGHDT and CDR2 as YNNKEL (reference sequence). Trimming removed 0 bases from V and 0 bases from J, with 4 bases in between. The CDR3 has 14 residues.

The chain is built from TRBV5-1 and TRBJ2-2; no reliable D call. The germline gives CDR1 SGHRS, CDR2 YFSETQ. The CDR3 loop spans 14 amino acids. The germline V and J ends were trimmed by 4 bases and 5 bases, with 12 bases remaining between them. CDR3 bases: TGCGCCAGCAGCACCCAGGAATTAACCGGGGAGCTGTTTTTT. Translated, it gives CASSTQELTGELFF.

This clonotype was recorded at least ten times. The CDR3 DNA reads as TGTGCCACCAGTGACCCCGGCTCCCAAGAGACCCAGTACTTC. Its translation is CATSDPGSQETQYF. V usage is TRBV24-1 and J usage is TRBJ2-5, with D hard to call. V lost 4 bases to trimming and J lost 1 base, with 9 bases between them. The CDR3 extends over 14 amino acids. Germline V CDR1 and CDR2: KGHDR, SFDVKD.

The chain uses TRBV30 and TRBJ2-3, with 7 bases aligning to TRBD2. V was clipped by 5 bases and J by 4 bases; unmatched bases: 12. This CDR3 spans 15 amino acids. Per the germline V gene, CDR1 is GTSNPN and CDR2 is SVGIG (reference sequence). The CDR3 reads CAWAGRVGFADTQYF. The DNA for the CDR3 is TGTGCCTGGGCAGGGAGGGTAGGGTTTGCAGATACGCAGTATTTT.

This clonotype was detected only a few times. One end of the junction varies from germline; a read error may be responsible. V usage is TRBV7-2 and J usage is TRBJ2-5; 13 nucleotides agree with TRBD2. This CDR3 has 15 residues. In germline, CDR1 is SGHTA, CDR2 FQGNSA. For the CDR3, the DNA is TGTGCCAGCAGCACGGGACTAGCGGGGCAAGGGACCCAGTACTTC. It yields the protein CASSTGLAGQGTQYF.

CDR3 in amino acids: CASSSDEGYNEQFF. CDR3 nucleotides: TGTGCCAGCAGCTCAGACGAAGGCTACAATGAGCAGTTCTTC. The J gene is TRBJ2-1, the V gene TRBV9; no definite D call. In germline, CDR1 is SGDLS, CDR2 YYNGEE. The V end lost 4 bases, the J end lost 3 bases, and 11 bases lay between the germline ends. The CDR3 runs 14 residues.

Ten or more counts support this clonotype. V gene TRBV19 combines with J gene TRBJ2-1; 8 bases line up with TRBD2. Germline lookup yields CDR1 LNHDA and CDR2 SQIVND (reference sequence). This CDR3 is built from 17 residues. With V trimmed by 2 bases and J by 8 bases, 14 bases remained unmatched. The CDR3 loop is CASSIRNSERESHEQFF. The CDR3 coding sequence is TGTGCCAGTAGTATAAGAAATTCCGAGCGGGAGTCCCATGAGCAGTTCTTC.

This clonotype was detected many times. This chain links TRBV20-1 with TRBJ2-5, with TRBD2 matching 8 bases. CDR3 length equals 12 residues. Germline V gene sequence: CDR1 DFQATT, CDR2 SNEGSKA (reference sequence). With 6 bases clipped from V and 5 bases from J, the junction kept 5 bases outside the gene matches. The CDR3 loop is CSARTSSETQYF. The CDR3 DNA sequence: TGCAGTGCCCGGACTAGCTCGGAGACCCAGTACTTC.